This TCR beta chain was captured in a study of blood T cell repertoires in COVID-19. Study-wide background: The samples span acute and convalescent COVID-19 from the United States, Italy and Spain. PBMCs, B-cell-depleted T cells, or T cells were the source of the cDNA or gDNA that made up the material.

V lost 1 base to trimming and J lost 2 bases, with 11 bases between them. From germline, CDR1 is SEHNR and CDR2 FQNEAQ (reference sequence). The CDR3 totals 15 residues. In the authors' workflow: Scientists estimated how many nucleated cells there were by amplifying reference gene primers. Profiling relied on immunoSEQ multiplex PCR, and the TCRdb table lists in-frame clones only, not all of them. The V and J calls and clone size were taken over from that table, and D and trimming were inferred from the DNA. The sample holds 150,000 to 200,000 clones; 88% are singletons and the top ten take roughly 1.9%.

The chain recombines TRBV7-9 with TRBJ1-1; D ambiguous. Sample: peripheral blood. The sequence was obtained from a man aged 45-60 years who had recovered from COVID-19. CDR3 protein: CASSLGHTLNTEAFF. CDR3 nucleotides: TGTGCCAGCAGCTTAGGGCATACCCTCAACACTGAAGCTTTCTTT.